The 27 T cell receptor beta chains presented below share a single source sample, sequenced in a study of shared clonotypes between healthy human individuals. The data were produced by immunoSEQ multiplex PCR, yet TCRdb's version contains in-frame clones alone and is incomplete. The sample carries around 980,000 clones, about 80% recorded once. Sequenced input: memory CD4+ T cells from PBMCs. Subset described: CD45RA-negative fraction. These receptors were collected from a man aged 18 to 30 in good health. Some clones in this sample may be carry-over from other donors' samples.

The V and J genes are TRBV15 and TRBJ2-4; no firm D call. This CDR3 spans 14 amino acids. V gave up 0 bases and J gave up 9 bases, with 12 bases separating them. Germline V gives CDR1 LNHNV, CDR2 YYDKDF (reference sequence). Here the CDR3 DNA reads TGTGCCACCAGCAGAGATAGGGCAGATGGCATTCAGTACTTC. Its translation is CATSRDRADGIQYF.

The genes are TRBV6-1 and TRBJ2-7, with 12 bases fitting TRBD1. This CDR3 has 14 amino acids. From germline, CDR1 is MNHNS and CDR2 SASEGT. V dropped 6 bases and J dropped 4; count of bases not matched to a gene: 4. The CDR3 DNA follows: TGTGCCAGCAGACGGGGACAGGGGGCATACGAGCAGTACTTC. This translates into CASRRGQGAYEQYF.

As regards this clone: This may arise from a read error, as a much more abundant clone is one base away. The chain carries TRBV11-3 and TRBJ2-3; TRBD2 is a possible D gene (5 bases). V dropped 6 bases and J dropped 7 bases, with 14 bases sitting between them. This CDR3 comprises 13 residues. The germline CDR1 and CDR2 sequences are SGHNT and YENEEA. In nucleotides, the CDR3 is TGTGCCAGCAGTTCCGAACGGGGAAATACGCAGTATTTT. This sequence encodes CASSSERGNTQYF.

This clone has a count of ten or more. Other DNA sequences within the sample encode an identical CDR3. This chain links TRBV4-2 with TRBJ2-7; 7 positions agree with TRBD2. The CDR3 consists of 14 residues. Germline CDR1 is LGHNA and CDR2 is YNFKEQ. V trimming: 1 base; J trimming: 1 base; junction bases outside the gene matches: 1. DNA of the CDR3: TGTGCCAGCAGCCAAGGGACTAGGTCCTACGAGCAGTACTTC. Amino acids: CASSQGTRSYEQYF.

A word on this clone: Other DNA variants within this sample encode the same CDR3. This sequence joins TRBV5-1 and TRBJ2-1, with TRBD2 matching 9 bases. CDR1 and CDR2 (germline): SGHRS, YFSETQ. The CDR3 spans 15 residues. The trim removed 2 bases at V and 0 bases at J, leaving 0 bases unmatched. CDR3 sequence reads: CASSFSGGSYNEQFF. CDR3 DNA: TGCGCCAGCAGCTTTAGCGGGGGCTCCTACAATGAGCAGTTCTTC. Variable domain in full (rest from reference TRBV5-1 and TRBJ2-1): KAGVTQTPRYLIKTRGQQVTLSCSPISGHRSVSWYQQTPGQGLQFLFEYFSETQRNKGNFPGRFSGRQFSNSRSEMNVSTLELGDSALYLCASSFSGGSYNEQFFGPGTRLTVL.

There are a few counts of this clone. The CDR3 DNA reads as TGTGCCAGCAGCATGTCGACAGGGCGGTTCTATGGCTACACCTTC. This gives the protein CASSMSTGRFYGYTF. The rearrangement links TRBV7-9 to TRBJ1-2; TRBD1 aligns across 7 bases. Germline trimming cut 5 bases from V and 4 bases from J; bases unmatched to any gene: 10. The V gene's germline CDR1 is SEHNR and CDR2 FQNEAQ (reference sequence). The CDR3 is 15 residues long. Full variable domain (remainder filled in from reference TRBV7-9 and TRBJ1-2): DTGVSQNPRHKITKRGQNVTFRCDPISEHNRLYWYRQTLGQGPEFLTYFQNEAQLEKSRLLSDRFSAERPKGSFSTLEIQRTEQGDSAMYLCASSMSTGRFYGYTFGSGTRLTVV.

In the case of this clone: This may be a read error, as it is one base from a much larger clone. This chain joins TRBV5-4 and TRBJ1-1, with 7 bases lining up with TRBD1. CDR1 is SGHNT, CDR2 YYREEE, per germline (reference sequence). The CDR3 is 14 residues long. The CDR3 DNA sequence: TGTACCAGCAGCAGACAGGGCTCTCACACTGAAGCTTTCTTT. Translated: CTSSRQGSHTEAFF. Full variable domain (remainder filled in from reference TRBV5-4 and TRBJ1-1): ETGVTQSPTHLIKTRGQQVTLRCSSQSGHNTVSWYQQALGQGPQFIFQYYREEENGRGNFPPRFSGLQFPNYSSELNVNALELDDSALYLCTSSRQGSHTEAFFGQGTRLTVV.

The chain employs TRBV10-2 and TRBJ2-2; TRBD2 might be the D (6 bases). The CDR3 runs to 16 residues. Trimming took off 4 bases at V and 3 bases at J, with 15 bases between the two ends. In germline, CDR1 is WSHSY, CDR2 SAAADI. The CDR3 loop is CASSAATAGHTGELFF. CDR3 bases: TGCGCCAGCAGTGCAGCGACAGCGGGCCACACCGGGGAGCTGTTTTTT.

The chain couples TRBV15 to TRBJ1-5; maybe TRBD1 (5 bases). Deletions cut 1 base from V and 7 bases from J, with 14 bases between. The CDR3 has 15 amino acids. Per germline, CDR1 LNHNV and CDR2 YYDKDF (reference sequence). The chain's CDR3 is CATSRGGSGGQPQHF. The CDR3 DNA is TGTGCCACCAGCAGAGGGGGGAGTGGAGGACAGCCCCAGCATTTT.

This chain uses TRBV19 with TRBJ1-4; 8 nucleotides align to TRBD1. This CDR3 has 15 amino acids. Looked up from germline, CDR1 is LNHDA and CDR2 is SQIVND (reference sequence). V gave up 6 bases and J gave up 0 bases; unmatched junction bases: 3. CDR3 bases: TGTGCCAGTAGGCGACAGGGGCCAACTAATGAAAAACTGTTTTTT. As protein: CASRRQGPTNEKLFF.

V is TRBV28 and J is TRBJ1-4, with D hard to call. CDR1 is MDHEN, CDR2 SYDVKM, per germline. The V gene lost 5 bases and the J gene lost 4 bases, with 17 bases spanning the gap. The CDR3 length is 16 residues. The CDR3 loop reads CASSPIIPSYNEKLFF. CDR3 DNA: TGTGCCAGCAGTCCTATTATCCCCAGCTATAATGAAAAACTGTTTTTT.

For this clone: The same CDR3 is also encoded by other DNA sequences in this sample. The V call is TRBV7-9, the J call TRBJ2-5; 9 nucleotides align to TRBD2. This CDR3 is built from 15 residues. V shed 5 bases, J shed 2 bases, and the junction held 6 bases outside the gene matches. The germline V gene encodes CDR1 SEHNR and CDR2 FQNEAQ (reference sequence). The CDR3 coding sequence is TGTGCCAGCAGCCTCCCGACTAGCGGACAAGAGACCCAGTACTTC. Protein sequence: CASSLPTSGQETQYF.

The chain uses TRBV2 and TRBJ2-2; 7 bases align to TRBD2. The V segment lost 5 bases and the J segment 6 bases; nucleotides outside the gene matches: 3. This CDR3 is built from 13 residues. Germline CDR1 and CDR2: SNHLY and FYNNEI. Written as DNA, the CDR3 is TGTGCCAGCAGTTGGGGAGGGCCCGGGGAGCTGTTTTTT. Its translation: CASSWGGPGELFF.

The genes are TRBV6-5 and TRBJ1-2; the match to TRBD1 covers 12 bases. The length of the CDR3 is 14 residues. Germline loops: CDR1 MNHEY, CDR2 SVGAGI. Unmatched junction bases numbered 3, after V lost 7 bases and J lost 3 bases. Here the CDR3 DNA reads TGTGCCAGCAAGGGACAGGGGGCTTACTATGGCTACACCTTC. Translated, it gives CASKGQGAYYGYTF.

With respect to this clone: A much larger clone lies one base from this, so it may be a read error. CDR3 nucleotide sequence: TGTGCCAGCAGCTTTTCAGGGGAAGAGACCCAGTACTTC. Its protein is CASSFSGEETQYF. The rearrangement joins TRBV7-3 to TRBJ2-5; D possibly corresponds to TRBD1 (6 bases). The CDR3 has 13 residues. CDR1 is SGHTA and CDR2 is FQGTGA in the germline V gene. With 3 bases removed from V and 3 bases from J, the gap between germline ends came to 8 bases.

At least ten counts were recorded for this clone. The chain combines TRBV7-3 with TRBJ2-3; no definite D call. The CDR3 has 15 residues. Trimming removed 2 bases from V and 0 bases from J, with 9 bases in between. Germline values: CDR1 SGHTA, CDR2 FQGTGA. The CDR3 DNA reads TGTGCCAGCAGCTTACTCGAATCTAGCACAGATACGCAGTATTTT. It is translated as CASSLLESSTDTQYF.

The V call is TRBV4-1, the J call TRBJ2-1, with D tentatively TRBD2 (5 bases). V was trimmed by 0 bases and J by 2 bases, leaving 11 bases between them. Germline-derived CDR1 and CDR2 are MGHRA and YSYEKL. This CDR3 spans 16 amino acids. The CDR3 DNA reads TGCGCCAGCAGCCAAGACGTGGAGAGGGCCTACAATGAGCAGTTCTTC. Protein product: CASSQDVERAYNEQFF.

To note about this clone: The same CDR3 arises from other DNA sequences in this sample as well. CDR3 bases: TGTGCCAGCAGTTACTCCGGGGAGCTGTTTTTT. It translates to CASSYSGELFF. The chain combines TRBV2 with TRBJ2-2; no clear D. This CDR3 contains 11 residues. Trimming removed 5 bases from V and 6 bases from J, with 4 bases in between. The germline gives CDR1 SNHLY, CDR2 FYNNEI.

This clone was recorded only once. The rearrangement uses TRBV9 and TRBJ1-2; TRBD1 matches at 7 bases. The CDR3 sequence is 15 residues long. Germline-derived CDR1 and CDR2 are SGDLS and YYNGEE. V lost 3 bases to trimming and J lost 8 bases; unmatched junction nucleotides: 13. DNA for the CDR3: TGTGCCAGCAGCGGGGGCCCGACAGGGTCGGGGGGCTACACCTTC. Protein product: CASSGGPTGSGGYTF.

CDR3 sequence: CASSREQANEQFF. The CDR3 DNA reads TGTGCCAGCTCACGGGAACAAGCGAATGAGCAGTTCTTC. J is TRBJ2-1 and V is TRBV18; D unresolved. This CDR3 region has 13 residues. Per the germline V gene, CDR1 is KGHSH and CDR2 is LQKENI. V lost 4 bases to trimming and J lost 7 bases, with 11 bases between them.

The chain carries TRBV2 and TRBJ2-7, with D perhaps given as TRBD1 or TRBD2 (7 bases each). Trimming removed 6 bases at V and 5 bases at J, with 23 bases between. This CDR3 region has 16 residues. Germline loops: CDR1 SNHLY, CDR2 FYNNEI. CDR3 sequence reads: CASSGGPGTRGDEQYF. CDR3 in DNA: TGTGCCAGCAGCGGGGGGCCCGGGACCAGGGGGGACGAGCAGTACTTC.

The chain has TRBV19 and TRBJ1-2; the D is unclear. Germline lookup yields CDR1 LNHDA and CDR2 SQIVND (reference sequence). V dropped 0 bases and J dropped 8 bases, with 16 bases sitting between them. CDR3 size: 15 residues. The CDR3 bases are TGTGCCAGTAGTATAGACCTTGTGATGGGGAGAGGCTACACCTTC. Translated, it gives CASSIDLVMGRGYTF.

The chain combines TRBV2 with TRBJ1-2; D not certain. V lost 3 bases to trimming and J lost 8 bases, with 13 bases between them. The CDR3 contains 13 residues. The V gene's germline CDR1 is SNHLY and CDR2 FYNNEI. CDR3 in DNA: TGTGCCAGCAGTGACGGACCAGCGTTCGGCTACACCTTC. Amino acid sequence: CASSDGPAFGYTF.

The chain links TRBV28 to TRBJ1-2; 9 nucleotides agree with TRBD1. Germline V gives CDR1 MDHEN, CDR2 SYDVKM. V dropped 5 bases and J dropped 13; count of bases not matched to a gene: 23. The CDR3 consists of 17 residues. The CDR3 reads CASSPSLVRDRDVKRTF. The CDR3, as DNA: TGTGCCAGCAGTCCTTCCCTAGTGCGGGACAGGGATGTGAAACGCACCTTC.

The V and J genes are TRBV27 and TRBJ2-7, with D possibly called TRBD1 or TRBD2 (5 bases each). Germline V gene lookup returns CDR1 MNHEY and CDR2 SMNVEV (reference sequence). Between the trimmed V and J ends, which lost 6 bases and 3 bases, there was a span of 15 bases. CDR3 size: 14 residues. CDR3: CASSVRRQGYEQYF. DNA for the CDR3: TGTGCCAGCAGCGTAAGGAGGCAGGGCTACGAGCAGTACTTC.

With respect to this clone: A much larger clone lies one base from this, so it may be a read error. The chain employs TRBV28 and TRBJ2-3, with D uncertain. Per germline, CDR1 MDHEN and CDR2 SYDVKM. The CDR3 totals 11 residues. Trimming left V 4 bases short and J 4 bases short, with 3 bases between. CDR3 region: CASSSSDTQYF. CDR3 nucleotides: TGTGCCAGCAGTTCCTCAGATACGCAGTATTTT.

On this clone itself: A clone one base away is much larger, so this may be a read error. The J gene is TRBJ2-3, the V gene TRBV14; TRBD2 matches at 11 bases. CDR1 SGHDN and CDR2 FVKESK come from the germline V gene. Trimming took 5 bases from V and 0 from J; bases not matched to a gene: 4. CDR3 length: 16 amino acids. The CDR3 DNA is TGTGCCAGCAGCGAGGGACTAGCGGCTAGCACAGATACGCAGTATTTT. Its translation: CASSEGLAASTDTQYF.